The rows below give T cell receptor beta chains drawn from one sample of a study of T cell responses to AZD1222 COVID-19 vaccine. Sequencing used immunoSEQ multiplex PCR; TCRdb keeps in-frame clones, though not all of them. Among around 84,000 clones, 70% to 90% were seen once, and the ten largest hold about 10%. The sequencing used peripheral blood, collected 28 days after the second AZD1222 dose. All receptors derive from an adult who received the AZD1222 COVID-19 vaccine. Each CDR3 is given with its conserved first and last residue. A D gene is named only where the DNA matches it firmly. Not every row has a clone size; where given, it reads once, few, many or a size class.

cdr3_nt,cdr3_aa,j_call,cdr3_length,clone_size,v_call,d_call
TGTGCCAGCAGTAGACTGGCGGGGGGGCAGGCAGATACGCAGTATTTT,CASSRLAGGQADTQYF,TRBJ2-3,16,.,TRBV2,TRBD2
TGTGCCAGCAGTTTGGCGGGGCCCACAGATACGCAGTATTTT,CASSLAGPTDTQYF,TRBJ2-3,14,.,TRBV28,.
TGTGCCAGCAGTTTATTCCCAGGGCAGGACACTGAAGCTTTCTTT,CASSLFPGQDTEAFF,TRBJ1-1,15,.,TRBV28,.
TGTGCCAGCAGCTACTTGCCGGGACAGTCCACCGGGGAGCTGTTTTTT,CASSYLPGQSTGELFF,TRBJ2-2,16,.,TRBV7-9,TRBD1
TGTGCCAGCAGTGACCGGGTCAGAGGCACTGAAGCTTTCTTT,CASSDRVRGTEAFF,TRBJ1-1,14,.,TRBV6-1,.
TGTGCCAGCAGCCAAGTAGGGGGCTACAATGAGCAGTTCTTC,CASSQVGGYNEQFF,TRBJ2-1,14,once,TRBV3-1/TRBV3-2,.
TGTGCCATCAGTCGGGACAGGGCAACAGATACGCAGTATTTT,CAISRDRATDTQYF,TRBJ2-3,14,.,TRBV10-3,TRBD1
TGTGCCAGCAGTCCGCCGGGACAGACTTATAATTCACCCCTCCACTTT,CASSPPGQTYNSPLHF,TRBJ1-6,16,.,TRBV28,TRBD1
TGTGCTAGTGGTTTGGCGGGGGGGTACTATGGCTACACCTTC,CASGLAGGYYGYTF,TRBJ1-2,14,.,TRBV12-5,.
TGTGCCAGCAGCCAATCAGCGGGGGTGTTCAATGAGCAGTTCTTC,CASSQSAGVFNEQFF,TRBJ2-1,15,.,TRBV7-3,TRBD2
TGTGCCACCAACTCACTTGCAACTAATGAAAAACTGTTTTTT,CATNSLATNEKLFF,TRBJ1-4,14,.,TRBV15,.
TGCAGCGTTGGGGGACTAGCGGGGGCCCGGGGCCCAGATACGCAGTATTTT,CSVGGLAGARGPDTQYF,TRBJ2-3,17,.,TRBV29-1,TRBD2
TGTGCCAGCAGCAACAGGGGGCTCTCTGATGGCTACACCTTC,CASSNRGLSDGYTF,TRBJ1-2,14,.,TRBV27,TRBD1
TGTGCCAGCCACCGGGACGTCACTGAAGCTTTCTTT,CASHRDVTEAFF,TRBJ1-1,12,few,TRBV6-5,.
TGTGCCAGCAAAAGTCCGGGACTAGCGGGCACCGGGGAGCTGTTTTTT,CASKSPGLAGTGELFF,TRBJ2-2,16,.,TRBV7-2,TRBD2
TGTGCCAGCAGTCTAGTCAACACTGAAGCTTTCTTT,CASSLVNTEAFF,TRBJ1-1,12,once,TRBV12-3/TRBV12-4,.
TGTGCCAGCAGCCACGGACAGGGGAATTCACCCCTCCACTTT,CASSHGQGNSPLHF,TRBJ1-6,14,.,TRBV16,TRBD1
TGTGCCAGCAGCTTGGCCGACAGGCTGAACACTGAAGCTTTCTTT,CASSLADRLNTEAFF,TRBJ1-1,15,.,TRBV5-6,.
TGTGCCAGCAGTGATGGACAGAGCCAGATGAACACTGAAGCTTTCTTT,CASSDGQSQMNTEAFF,TRBJ1-1,16,.,TRBV6-2/TRBV6-3,.
TGTGCCAGCAGTGAACCTCTAGCCGGTGAGACCCAGTACTTC,CASSEPLAGETQYF,TRBJ2-5,14,.,TRBV2,.
TGCAGCGGGACAGGGGAGAATGAAAAACTGTTTTTT,CSGTGENEKLFF,TRBJ1-4,12,.,TRBV29-1,TRBD1
TGCAGCGTCCGAGGGTTTTCGGACACTGAAGCTTTCTTT,CSVRGFSDTEAFF,TRBJ1-1,13,.,TRBV29-1,.
TGCGCCAGCAGTGAGTCCCGGGACAGGGGGAGCGGGGAGCTGTTTTTT,CASSESRDRGSGELFF,TRBJ2-2,16,.,TRBV10-2,TRBD1
TGCGCCAGCAGCCACCCTAGCGGGGGGTTAGATACGCAGTATTTT,CASSHPSGGLDTQYF,TRBJ2-3,15,.,TRBV4-1,TRBD2
TGTGCCAGCAGCCGCCAGGGGAACCTCTTACTCTCTGGAAACACCATATATTTT,CASSRQGNLLLSGNTIYF,TRBJ1-3,18,once,TRBV9,.
TGTGCCATCAGTGAGCGACTAGGGCAAGAAGATACGCAGTATTTT,CAISERLGQEDTQYF,TRBJ2-3,15,.,TRBV10-3,.
TGTGCCAGCACCCCCGGAGGGTACGAGCAGTACTTC,CASTPGGYEQYF,TRBJ2-7,12,.,TRBV11-2,.
TGTGCCAGCCAGACAGGGTTGAGCACCGGGGAGCTGTTTTTT,CASQTGLSTGELFF,TRBJ2-2,14,.,TRBV28,TRBD1
TGTGCCAGCAGTTACGGGGGGCGATCCTATAATTCACCCCTCCACTTT,CASSYGGRSYNSPLHF,TRBJ1-6,16,.,TRBV27,.
TGCGCCAGCAGCTTGACAGGGCACAATCTCGATGGCTACACCTTC,CASSLTGHNLDGYTF,TRBJ1-2,15,few,TRBV5-1,.
TGTGCCAGCAGTTTGGGACAAGACACTGAAGCTTTCTTT,CASSLGQDTEAFF,TRBJ1-1,13,once,TRBV12-3/TRBV12-4,.
TGTGCCAGCAGCCTCTCTGGGGCCAACGTCCTGACTTTC,CASSLSGANVLTF,TRBJ2-6,13,.,TRBV25-1,.
TGTGCCAGTAGTATCGGACGGGCGAACACTGAAGCTTTCTTT,CASSIGRANTEAFF,TRBJ1-1,14,few,TRBV19,.
TGTGCCAGCTCACTGACGACGGCTAAGAACACTGAAGCTTTCTTT,CASSLTTAKNTEAFF,TRBJ1-1,15,.,TRBV18,.
TGTGCCAGCAGCTTAGTCCGGGGGCGCGGAGAGACCCAGTACTTC,CASSLVRGRGETQYF,TRBJ2-5,15,.,TRBV7-9,.
TGTGCCAGCAGTTACGAGCGGGGAGGCTACGAGCAGTACTTC,CASSYERGGYEQYF,TRBJ2-7,14,.,TRBV6-5,TRBD2
TGTGCCAGTAGTATCGTGCCGGACTATGGCTACACCTTC,CASSIVPDYGYTF,TRBJ1-2,13,.,TRBV19,.
TGTGCCACCAGCTACCAGACTGGCAATCAGCCCCAGCATTTT,CATSYQTGNQPQHF,TRBJ1-5,14,.,TRBV15,.
TGTGCCAGCAGTGAAGATGCAACCCTACGAGGGACTGAAGCTTTCTTT,CASSEDATLRGTEAFF,TRBJ1-1,16,.,TRBV6-1,.
TGTGCCAGTAGTATAAAGAGGAGATTGACGAACACTGAAGCTTTCTTT,CASSIKRRLTNTEAFF,TRBJ1-1,16,.,TRBV19,.
TGTGCCAGCAGCTTGGAAAACCAGGGGGGAGGGTACGAGCAGTACTTC,CASSLENQGGGYEQYF,TRBJ2-7,16,.,TRBV5-6,.
TGTGCTAGTGGTTTGTCCCGGCTGGGGGGTGCTGTGGACACTGAAGCTTTCTTT,CASGLSRLGGAVDTEAFF,TRBJ1-1,18,.,TRBV12-5,.
TGTGCCAGCAGTTTAGGGTCTGGAAACACCATATATTTT,CASSLGSGNTIYF,TRBJ1-3,13,.,TRBV28,.
TGTGCCAGCAGTGGGGGCTACGAGCAGTACTTC,CASSGGYEQYF,TRBJ2-7,11,.,TRBV2,.
TGCGCCAGCAGCCAAGATCTTCGGCAGCCCCAGCATTTT,CASSQDLRQPQHF,TRBJ1-5,13,.,TRBV4-1,.
TGTGCCATCACCCAATCCGGGTTGAACGAGCAGTACTTC,CAITQSGLNEQYF,TRBJ2-7,13,once,TRBV10-3,.
TGTGCCAGCAGCACCCCCGGGGGGAATTCACCCCTCCACTTT,CASSTPGGNSPLHF,TRBJ1-6,14,.,TRBV9,.
TGTGCCAGTGGATTGGGACAGATCTGGGGTACGCAGTATTTT,CASGLGQIWGTQYF,TRBJ2-3,14,.,TRBV19,TRBD1
TGTGCCACACAGGGGGGAGGAAACACCATATATTTT,CATQGGGNTIYF,TRBJ1-3,12,.,TRBV10-3,TRBD1
TGTGCCAGCAGTTCCGGACGGGGCGGTAATGAAAAACTGTTTTTT,CASSSGRGGNEKLFF,TRBJ1-4,15,.,TRBV27,.
TGTGCCAGTAGTATCCGAGTAAATGAAAAACTGTTTTTT,CASSIRVNEKLFF,TRBJ1-4,13,.,TRBV19,.
TGTGCCAGCAGCTTTAATAGGCAGGACCAGCAGTTCTTC,CASSFNRQDQQFF,TRBJ2-1,13,.,TRBV7-3,.
TGTGCCAGCAGCCCGGCGAGCCCAGATACGCAGTATTTT,CASSPASPDTQYF,TRBJ2-3,13,.,TRBV12-3/TRBV12-4,.
TGCGCCAGCAGCCAAGAGTGGACAGGGGTTCAAGAGACCCAGTACTTC,CASSQEWTGVQETQYF,TRBJ2-5,16,.,TRBV4-1,TRBD1
TGTGCCAGCAGCTTAGCGCTCGGGGGGCAGAAGCTCAACAATGAGCAGTTCTTC,CASSLALGGQKLNNEQFF,TRBJ2-1,18,.,TRBV7-6,.
TGTGCCAGCAGCGAGACAGACTACGAGCAGTACTTC,CASSETDYEQYF,TRBJ2-7,12,.,TRBV25-1,.
TGTGCCAGCAAGGTCTCAGGGGATCACACTGAAGCTTTCTTT,CASKVSGDHTEAFF,TRBJ1-1,14,.,TRBV6-5,.